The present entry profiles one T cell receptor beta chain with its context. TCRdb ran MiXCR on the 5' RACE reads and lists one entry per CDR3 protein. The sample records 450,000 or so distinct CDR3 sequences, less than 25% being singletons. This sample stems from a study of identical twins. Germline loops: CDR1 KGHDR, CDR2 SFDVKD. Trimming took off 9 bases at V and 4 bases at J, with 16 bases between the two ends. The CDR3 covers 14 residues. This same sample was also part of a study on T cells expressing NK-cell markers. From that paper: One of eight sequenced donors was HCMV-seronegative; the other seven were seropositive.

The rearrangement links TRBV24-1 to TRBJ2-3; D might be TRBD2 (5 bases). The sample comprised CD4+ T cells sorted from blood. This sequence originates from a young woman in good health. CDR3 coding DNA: TGTGCCACCGCAGCGGCTAGTGAGCCAGATACGCAGTATTTT. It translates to CATAAASEPDTQYF.